These T cell receptor beta chains were read from a single sample in a study of blood T cell repertoires in COVID-19. Repertoires were generated with immunoSEQ multiplex PCR, while TCRdb's copy carries only in-frame clones and drops some. The sample has hundreds of thousands of clones, approximately 83% seen once. Sequenced: peripheral blood. These TCRs come from a man older than 75 with acute or convalescent COVID-19. The CDR3 runs from the conserved cysteine through the conserved F or W. D genes are given only for firm matches. Not every row has a clone size; where given, it reads once, few, many or a size class.

>-|TRBV24-1|TRBJ1-3|-
CATTSLGEAGNTIYF
TGTGCCACCACCTCTCTTGGGGAGGCTGGAAACACCATATATTTT
>once|TRBV6-6|TRBJ2-7|-
CASRRRSGEEQYF
TGTGCCAGCAGACGGCGCTCAGGGGAAGAGCAGTACTTC
>-|TRBV7-2|TRBJ1-4|-
CASSLVGARGEKLFF
TGTGCCAGCAGCTTAGTGGGGGCCCGCGGTGAAAAACTGTTTTTT
>-|TRBV5-4|TRBJ1-2|-
CASSPGGGGHYGYTF
TGTGCCAGCAGCCCGGGGGGAGGGGGGCACTATGGCTACACCTTC
>-|TRBV5-6|TRBJ1-2|TRBD1
CASSLTGEDYGYTF
TGTGCCAGCAGCTTGACAGGGGAGGACTATGGCTACACCTTC
>-|TRBV15|TRBJ1-5|-
CATSRDGLSSNQPQHF
TGTGCCACCAGCAGAGATGGGCTCAGCTCAAATCAGCCCCAGCATTTT
>-|TRBV6-5|TRBJ1-5|TRBD1
CASSTDRGSNQPQHF
TGTGCCAGCAGCACGGACAGGGGAAGCAATCAGCCCCAGCATTTT
>-|TRBV4-1|TRBJ2-4|TRBD2
CASSPRQRETKNIQYF
TGCGCCAGCAGCCCTCGACAGCGGGAGACAAAAAACATTCAGTACTTC
>once|TRBV30|TRBJ2-5|TRBD2
CAWSGGLAGADQYF
TGTGCCTGGAGTGGGGGACTAGCGGGCGCCGACCAGTACTTC
>-|TRBV2|TRBJ1-6|TRBD1
CASSYRGSSPLHF
TGTGCCAGCAGTTACAGGGGAAGTTCACCCCTCCACTTT
>-|TRBV30|TRBJ2-1|TRBD2
CAWSLGLAGEDEQFF
TGTGCCTGGAGTCTTGGACTAGCGGGAGAGGATGAGCAGTTCTTC
>-|TRBV6-1|TRBJ2-3|-
CASSDRAGAATDTQYF
TGTGCCAGCAGTGATCGGGCGGGGGCCGCCACAGATACGCAGTATTTT
>-|TRBV29-1|TRBJ2-2|-
CSVGRENTGELFF
TGCAGCGTTGGCAGGGAAAACACCGGGGAGCTGTTTTTT
>-|TRBV14|TRBJ2-7|TRBD1
CASSQQGATREQYF
TGTGCCAGCAGCCAACAGGGGGCGACGCGGGAGCAGTACTTC
>-|TRBV2|TRBJ1-4|TRBD1
CASNNDRGRKLFF
TGTGCCAGCAACAATGACAGGGGGAGGAAACTGTTTTTT
>-|TRBV30|TRBJ1-3|-
CAWSVQGANGNTIYF
TGTGCCTGGAGTGTCCAGGGCGCGAATGGAAACACCATATATTTT
>-|TRBV15|TRBJ2-1|TRBD2
CATSRDLGGGSYNEQFF
TGTGCCACCAGCAGAGATCTCGGCGGGGGATCCTACAATGAGCAGTTCTTC
>-|TRBV11-2|TRBJ2-7|TRBD2
CASSLGGGRSSYEQYF
TGTGCCAGCAGCTTAGGCGGCGGGAGAAGCTCCTACGAGCAGTACTTC
>once|TRBV5-1|TRBJ2-2|TRBD2
CASSLVPAGGFNTGELFF
TGCGCCAGCAGCTTGGTTCCAGCGGGGGGATTCAACACCGGGGAGCTGTTTTTT
>-|TRBV5-5|TRBJ1-1|-
CASSLGADRFETEAFF
TGTGCCAGCAGCTTGGGGGCAGACAGATTTGAAACTGAAGCTTTCTTT
>-|TRBV6-5|TRBJ2-3|-
CASSEHTDTQYF
TGTGCCAGCAGCGAGCATACAGATACGCAGTATTTT
>-|TRBV6-5|TRBJ2-1|TRBD2
CASRPGLARVGEQFF
TGTGCCAGCAGACCTGGACTAGCAAGGGTCGGTGAGCAGTTCTTC
>-|TRBV6-5|TRBJ1-3|TRBD1
CASRRQGSGNTIYF
TGTGCCAGCAGAAGACAGGGCTCTGGAAACACCATATATTTT
>-|TRBV19|TRBJ1-2|TRBD1
CASSTERDRANYGYTF
TGTGCCAGTAGTACGGAAAGAGACAGGGCGAACTATGGCTACACCTTC
>-|TRBV7-2|TRBJ1-2|TRBD1
CASSFGGLPGQGAGYTF
TGTGCCAGCAGCTTTGGGGGCCTCCCGGGACAGGGGGCCGGCTACACCTTC
>once|TRBV18|TRBJ1-1|-
CASSPGKGVSTEAFF
TGTGCCAGCTCACCAGGGAAGGGAGTAAGCACTGAAGCTTTCTTT
>-|TRBV5-1|TRBJ1-2|-
CASSFGWDTTYGYTF
TGCGCCAGCAGCTTCGGGTGGGACACGACCTATGGCTACACCTTC
>-|TRBV5-1|TRBJ2-5|TRBD2
CASSYGRGGETQYF
TGCGCCAGCAGCTACGGGCGGGGGGGGGAGACCCAGTACTTC
>-|TRBV3-1/TRBV3-2|TRBJ1-1|-
CASSQGTLNTEAFF
TGTGCCAGCAGCCAAGGGACACTCAACACTGAAGCTTTCTTT
>-|TRBV10-2|TRBJ2-1|-
CASRAGWRGVWGQFF
TGCGCCAGCAGGGCAGGGTGGAGAGGTGTATGGGGCCAGTTCTTC
>-|TRBV2|TRBJ1-5|TRBD1
CASSGGTADWPQHF
TGTGCCAGCAGTGGGGGGACAGCCGATTGGCCCCAGCATTTT
>few|TRBV14|TRBJ2-7|TRBD1
CASSPTGYEQYF
TGTGCCAGCAGCCCGACAGGGTACGAGCAGTACTTC
>-|TRBV29-1|TRBJ2-5|-
CSVDALGRETQYF
TGCAGCGTTGATGCCTTGGGGAGGGAGACCCAGTACTTC
>-|TRBV24-1|TRBJ1-2|-
CATSDGGGNGYTF
TGTGCCACCAGTGACGGGGGGGGAAATGGCTACACCTTC
>-|TRBV9|TRBJ1-5|TRBD1
CASSAGDRGGNQPQHF
TGTGCCAGCAGCGCCGGGGACAGGGGCGGAAATCAGCCCCAGCATTTT
>few|TRBV7-9|TRBJ1-6|-
CASSLGSFNSPLHF
TGTGCCAGCAGCTTAGGTTCCTTTAATTCACCCCTCCACTTT
>once|TRBV20-1|TRBJ1-1|-
CSAILNTEAFF
TGCAGTGCTATCCTTAACACTGAAGCTTTCTTT
>-|TRBV5-1|TRBJ2-3|TRBD2
CASSLVAGGADTQYF
TGCGCCAGCAGCTTGGTAGCGGGAGGAGCAGATACGCAGTATTTT
>-|TRBV7-6|TRBJ1-5|TRBD1
CASSLTGTVNQPQHF
TGTGCCAGCAGCCTCACCGGGACAGTAAATCAGCCCCAGCATTTT
>-|TRBV6-5|TRBJ1-1|-
CASRLIGTHTEAFF
TGTGCCAGCAGACTTATCGGGACTCACACTGAAGCTTTCTTT
>-|TRBV28|TRBJ1-5|TRBD1
CASTLTGGYQPQHF
TGTGCCAGCACCTTAACAGGGGGCTATCAGCCCCAGCATTTT
>once|TRBV6-6|TRBJ1-4|TRBD1
CASSSTAGTGEEKLFF
TGTGCCAGCAGTTCAACTGCCGGGACAGGGGAGGAAAAACTGTTTTTT
>-|TRBV5-1|TRBJ2-5|-
CASSYSEETQYF
TGCGCCAGCAGCTACAGTGAAGAGACCCAGTACTTC
>-|TRBV28|TRBJ2-3|TRBD1
CASSDRAYGDTQYF
TGTGCCAGCAGTGACAGGGCCTATGGAGATACGCAGTATTTT